This T cell receptor (beta chain) was found in a study of CD8+ T cells in alopecia areata. Study at large: A regimen of oral tofacitinib, 5 to 10 mg twice daily, was given to treated patients. Dosing with tofacitinib proceeded for 6 to 18 months, followed by 6 months off drug. Study results and caveats: Throughout tofacitinib, many expanded lesional clones continued to persist in scalp and blood. It was lesional scalp, especially alopecia totalis/universalis, that showed higher clonality than normal scalp.

Concerning this clone itself: The antigen remains undetermined.

Sequencing relied on a cDNA template that was reverse transcribed from extracted RNA. Sequencing used immunoSEQ multiplex PCR; TCRdb keeps in-frame clones, though not all of them. The sample has over 100,000 clones, about 50% seen once; the top ten hold 0.46%. Germline CDR1 SQVTM, CDR2 ANQGSEA. The trim removed 1 base at V and 7 bases at J, leaving 5 bases unmatched. The CDR3 extends over 13 amino acids. Treatment meaning: oral pan-JAK inhibitor, 5-10 mg twice daily. The rearrangement links TRBV29-1 to TRBJ1-2; 8 bases map to TRBD1. The sequences come from CD4+ T cells sorted from blood, collected at week 4, from a patient treated with tofacitinib. This receptor was identified in a human donor with alopecia areata. The CDR3 DNA reads as TGCAGCGTTGAAGCTAGGACAGGGTCTGGCTACACCTTC. It specifies CSVEARTGSGYTF.